The clone carrying this T cell receptor (beta chain) was observed once. Its antigen is as yet unknown. This PCR relied on a set of 60 Vbeta primers and 13 Jbeta primers. This table comes from immunoSEQ multiplex PCR, and its TCRdb copy is limited to in-frame clones, with some not included. The sample holds some 140,000 clones; approximately 80% are singletons and the top ten take approximately 5.6%. The data belong to a study of cytomegalovirus exposure and HLA in healthy donors. Study-wide points: Cytomegalovirus status was reportedly diagnosed by the classifier with high specificity and sensitivity. In a later analysis, an Asian-associated ancestry cluster reportedly showed fewer N-insertions than the approximately 620-donor mean.

The sequenced material came from PBMCs. This receptor was taken from a woman in her thirties or forties in good health and CMV-seropositive.

The CDR3 loop is CASSYSGGYNYGYTF. The CDR3 DNA is TGTGCCAGCAGTTACTCAGGGGGATACAACTATGGCTACACCTTC. The rearrangement joins TRBV6-6 to TRBJ1-2; D perhaps matches TRBD1 (6 bases). V was trimmed by 0 bases and J by 2 bases, leaving 10 bases between them. This CDR3 contains 15 residues. Germline V gives CDR1 MNHNY, CDR2 SVGAGI (reference sequence).